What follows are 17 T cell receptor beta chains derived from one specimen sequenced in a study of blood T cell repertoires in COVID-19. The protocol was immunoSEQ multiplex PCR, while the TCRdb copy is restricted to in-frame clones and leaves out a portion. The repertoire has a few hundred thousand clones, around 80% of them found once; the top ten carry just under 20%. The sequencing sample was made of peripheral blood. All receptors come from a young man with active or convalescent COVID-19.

This CDR3 is CASSIVSSYNEQFF. The CDR3 DNA reads as TGTGCCAGTAGTATAGTATCCTCCTACAATGAGCAGTTCTTC. The chain carries TRBV19 and TRBJ2-1; no definite D call. The germline CDR1 and CDR2 sequences are LNHDA and SQIVND (reference sequence). V lost 1 base and J 0 bases, leaving 4 bases between the germline ends. The CDR3 has 14 residues.

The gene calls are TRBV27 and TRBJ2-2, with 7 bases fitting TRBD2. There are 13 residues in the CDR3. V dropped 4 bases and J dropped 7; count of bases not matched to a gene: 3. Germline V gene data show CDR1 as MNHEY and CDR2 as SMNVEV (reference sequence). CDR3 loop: CASSSGRSGELFF. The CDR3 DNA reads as TGTGCCAGCAGTTCCGGGAGGAGCGGGGAGCTGTTTTTT.

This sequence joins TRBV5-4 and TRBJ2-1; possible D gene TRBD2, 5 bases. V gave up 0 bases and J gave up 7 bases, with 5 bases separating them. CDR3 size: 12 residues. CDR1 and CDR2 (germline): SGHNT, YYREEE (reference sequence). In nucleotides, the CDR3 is TGTGCCAGCAGCTTGGGCGGGAATGAGCAGTTCTTC. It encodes CASSLGGNEQFF.

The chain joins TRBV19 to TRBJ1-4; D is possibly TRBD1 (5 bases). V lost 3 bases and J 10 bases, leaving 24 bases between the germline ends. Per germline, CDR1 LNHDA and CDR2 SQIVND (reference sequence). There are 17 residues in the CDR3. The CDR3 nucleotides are TGTGCCAGTAGTATCATATTCTCCCGGCAAGGGGTCGCAAAACTGTTTTTT. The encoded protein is CASSIIFSRQGVAKLFF.

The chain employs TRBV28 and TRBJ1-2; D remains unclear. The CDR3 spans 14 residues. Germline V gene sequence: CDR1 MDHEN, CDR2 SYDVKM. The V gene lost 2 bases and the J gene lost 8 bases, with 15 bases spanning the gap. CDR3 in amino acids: CASSLQQPVRGYTF. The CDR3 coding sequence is TGTGCCAGCAGTTTACAACAGCCGGTTCGGGGCTACACCTTC.

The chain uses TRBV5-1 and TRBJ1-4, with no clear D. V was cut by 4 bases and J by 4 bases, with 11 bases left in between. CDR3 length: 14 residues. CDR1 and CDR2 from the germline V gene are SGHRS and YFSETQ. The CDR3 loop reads CASSQVIGNEKLFF. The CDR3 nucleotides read TGCGCCAGCAGCCAGGTGATTGGTAATGAAAAACTGTTTTTT.

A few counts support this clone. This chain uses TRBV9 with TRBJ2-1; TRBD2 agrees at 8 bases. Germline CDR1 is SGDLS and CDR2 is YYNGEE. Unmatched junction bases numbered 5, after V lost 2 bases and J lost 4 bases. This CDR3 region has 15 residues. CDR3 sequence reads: CASSVTSGFYNEQFF. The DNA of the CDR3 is TGTGCCAGCAGCGTCACTAGCGGTTTTTACAATGAGCAGTTCTTC.

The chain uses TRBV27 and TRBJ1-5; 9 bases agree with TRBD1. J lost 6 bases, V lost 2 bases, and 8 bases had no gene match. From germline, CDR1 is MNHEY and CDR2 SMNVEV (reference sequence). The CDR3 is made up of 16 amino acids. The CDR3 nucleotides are TGTGCCAGCAGTTTAGTGGGACAGGGCGGAGGTCAGCCCCAGCATTTT. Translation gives CASSLVGQGGGQPQHF.

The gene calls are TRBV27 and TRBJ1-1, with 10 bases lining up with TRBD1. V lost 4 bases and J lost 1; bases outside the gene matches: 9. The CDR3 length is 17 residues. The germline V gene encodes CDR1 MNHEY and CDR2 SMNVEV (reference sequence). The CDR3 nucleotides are TGTGCCAGCAGTTGGGCCGGGACAGGGGTGGGGAACACTGAAGCTTTCTTT. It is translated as CASSWAGTGVGNTEAFF.

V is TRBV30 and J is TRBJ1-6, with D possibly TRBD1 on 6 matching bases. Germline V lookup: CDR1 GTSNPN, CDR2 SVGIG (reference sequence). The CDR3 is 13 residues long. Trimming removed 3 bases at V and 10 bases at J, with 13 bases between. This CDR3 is CAWRRQDRSPLHF. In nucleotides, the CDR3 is TGTGCCTGGAGGAGACAGGATCGGTCACCCCTCCACTTT. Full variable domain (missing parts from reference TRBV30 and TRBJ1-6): SQTIHQWPATLVQPVGSPLSLECTVEGTSNPNLYWYRQAAGRGLQLLFYSVGIGQISSEVPQNLSASRPQDRQFILSSKKLLLSDSGFYLCAWRRQDRSPLHFGNGTRLTVT.

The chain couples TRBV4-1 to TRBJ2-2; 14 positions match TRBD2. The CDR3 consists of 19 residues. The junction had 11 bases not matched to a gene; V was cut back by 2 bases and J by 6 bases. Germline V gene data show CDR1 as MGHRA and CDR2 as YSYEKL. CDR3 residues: CASSQRTSGRTLMSGELFF. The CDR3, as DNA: TGCGCCAGCAGCCAACGGACTAGCGGGAGGACTCTTATGTCCGGGGAGCTGTTTTTT.

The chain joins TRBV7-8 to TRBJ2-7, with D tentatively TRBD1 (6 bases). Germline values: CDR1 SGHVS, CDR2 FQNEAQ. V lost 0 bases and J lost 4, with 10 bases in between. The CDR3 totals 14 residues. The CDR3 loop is CASSLAVRGYEQYF. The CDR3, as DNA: TGTGCCAGCAGCTTAGCGGTCAGGGGTTACGAGCAGTACTTC. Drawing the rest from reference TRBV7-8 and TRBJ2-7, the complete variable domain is GAGVSQSPRYKVAKRGQDVALRCDPISGHVSLFWYQQALGQGPEFLTYFQNEAQLDKSGLPSDRFFAERPEGSVSTLKIQRTQQEDSAVYLCASSLAVRGYEQYFGPGTRLTVT.

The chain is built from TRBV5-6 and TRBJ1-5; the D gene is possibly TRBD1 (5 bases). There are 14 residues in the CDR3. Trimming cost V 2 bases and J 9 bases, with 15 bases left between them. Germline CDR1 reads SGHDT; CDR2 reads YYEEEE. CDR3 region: CASSFQRTQGPQHF. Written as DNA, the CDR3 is TGTGCCAGCAGCTTTCAACGGACCCAGGGGCCCCAGCATTTT.

In DNA, the CDR3 is TGCAGTGCTAGTGACCCGACCACCCCAAAGGGGGCCCAGTACTTC. Protein: CSASDPTTPKGAQYF. The rearrangement links TRBV20-1 to TRBJ2-5; possibly TRBD1 for D (6 bases). Germline values: CDR1 DFQATT, CDR2 SNEGSKA (reference sequence). V lost 3 bases to trimming and J lost 9 bases, with 23 bases between them. The CDR3 covers 15 residues.

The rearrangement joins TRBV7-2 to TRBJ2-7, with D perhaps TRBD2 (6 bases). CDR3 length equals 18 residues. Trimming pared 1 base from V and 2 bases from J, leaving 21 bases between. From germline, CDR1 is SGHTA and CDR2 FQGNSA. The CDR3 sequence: CASSLVSSGGVGAYEQYF. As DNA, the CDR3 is TGTGCCAGCAGCTTAGTTTCTTCTGGAGGGGTGGGAGCCTACGAGCAGTACTTC. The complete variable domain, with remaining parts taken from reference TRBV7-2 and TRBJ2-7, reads GAGVSQSPSNKVTEKGKDVELRCDPISGHTALYWYRQSLGQGLEFLIYFQGNSAPDKSGLPSDRFSAERTGGSVSTLTIQRTQQEDSAVYLCASSLVSSGGVGAYEQYFGPGTRLTVT.

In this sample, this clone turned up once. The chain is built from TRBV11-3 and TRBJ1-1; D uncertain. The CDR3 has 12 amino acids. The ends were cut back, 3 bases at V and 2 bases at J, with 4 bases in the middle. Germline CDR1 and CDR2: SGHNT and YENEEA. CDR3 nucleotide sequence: TGTGCCAGCAGCTTCGGTAACACTGAAGCTTTCTTT. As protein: CASSFGNTEAFF.

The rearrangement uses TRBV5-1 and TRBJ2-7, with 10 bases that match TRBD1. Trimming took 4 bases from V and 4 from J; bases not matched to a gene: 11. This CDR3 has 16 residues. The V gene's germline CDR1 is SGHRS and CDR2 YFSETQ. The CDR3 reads CASSPGPGQGSYEQYF. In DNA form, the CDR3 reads TGCGCCAGCAGCCCTGGGCCGGGACAGGGGAGTTACGAGCAGTACTTC.